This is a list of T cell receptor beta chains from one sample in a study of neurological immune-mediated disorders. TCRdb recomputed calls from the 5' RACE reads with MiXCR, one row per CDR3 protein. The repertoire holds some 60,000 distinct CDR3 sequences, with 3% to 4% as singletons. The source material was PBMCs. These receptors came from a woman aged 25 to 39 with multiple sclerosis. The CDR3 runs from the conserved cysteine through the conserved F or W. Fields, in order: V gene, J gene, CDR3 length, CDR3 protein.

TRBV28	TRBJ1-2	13	CASSGFLNYGYTF
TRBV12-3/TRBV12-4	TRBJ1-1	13	CASSWSGDSEAFF
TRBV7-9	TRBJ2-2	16	CASSHTTGGQTGELFF
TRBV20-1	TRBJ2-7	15	CSARVSQRVSYEQYF
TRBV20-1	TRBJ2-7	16	CSARDPAGTSGYEQYF
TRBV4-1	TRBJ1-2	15	CASSDPGQGRRGYTF
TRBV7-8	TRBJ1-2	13	CASSLGDGYGYTF
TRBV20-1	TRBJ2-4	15	CSARDRGQAKNIQYF
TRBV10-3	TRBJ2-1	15	CAISATSGGYNEQFF
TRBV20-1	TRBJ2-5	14	CSARGDWLGETQYF
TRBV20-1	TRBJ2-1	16	CSAPTPDYSSYNEQFF
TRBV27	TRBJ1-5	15	CASSRQGVVGQPQHF
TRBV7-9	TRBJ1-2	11	CASSSTEGYTF
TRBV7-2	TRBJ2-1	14	CASSQTGGSGEQFF
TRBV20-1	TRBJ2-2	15	CSAPILAGGTGELFF
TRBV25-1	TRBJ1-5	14	CASSEGWSGQPQNF
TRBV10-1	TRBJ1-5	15	CASSEPTGYQYPQHF
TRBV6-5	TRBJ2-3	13	CASSRGDRAGQYF
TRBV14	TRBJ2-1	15	CASSPTVTSYNEQFF
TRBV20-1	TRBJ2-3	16	CSARGGASGGTDTQYF
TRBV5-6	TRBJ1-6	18	CASSSRDRVIVGNSPLHF
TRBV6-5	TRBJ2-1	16	CASSTRAGPNYNEQFF